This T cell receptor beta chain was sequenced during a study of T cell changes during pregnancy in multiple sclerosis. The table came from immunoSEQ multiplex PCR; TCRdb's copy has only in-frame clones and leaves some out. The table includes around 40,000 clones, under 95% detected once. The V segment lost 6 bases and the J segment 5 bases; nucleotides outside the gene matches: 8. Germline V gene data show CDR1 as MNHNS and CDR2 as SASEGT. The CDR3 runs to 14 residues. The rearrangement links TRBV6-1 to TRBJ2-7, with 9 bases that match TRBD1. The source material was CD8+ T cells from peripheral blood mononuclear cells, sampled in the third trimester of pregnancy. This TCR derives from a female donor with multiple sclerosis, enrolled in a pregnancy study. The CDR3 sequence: CASSRQGELHEQYF. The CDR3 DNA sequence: TGTGCCAGCAGCAGACAGGGGGAATTACACGAGCAGTACTTC.